The rows below give T cell receptor beta chains drawn from one sample of a study of T cell repertoires in cytomegalovirus infection. The antigens of these receptors remain unknown. TCRdb independently ran MiXCR on the reads; one entry per CDR3 protein. The data contain about 920,000 distinct CDR3 sequences, roughly 30% of them singletons. The source was cultured CD8+ T cells from PBMCs, collected from culture after CMV antigen stimulation. These receptors were obtained from a human donor in good health (CMV status not recorded). Some clones in this sample may be carry-over from other donors' samples. The CDR3 runs from the conserved cysteine through the conserved F or W. The D gene is left open where the match is weak. Size tells how often a clone was seen (once, few, many) or the class of an expanded clone, and some rows leave it out.

j_gene	v_gene	len	d_gene	abundance	CDR3aa	CDR3nt
TRBJ2-1	TRBV6-6	14	TRBD2	-	CASSASGGPNEQFF	TGTGCCAGCAGTGCTAGCGGGGGGCCCAATGAGCAGTTCTTC
TRBJ1-2	TRBV20-1	12	-	few	CSAPHGWDGYTF	TGCAGTGCTCCCCACGGCTGGGACGGCTACACCTTC
TRBJ2-1	TRBV28	19	TRBD2	-	CASIGTSGYFQLRSGEQFF	TGTGCCAGCATAGGGACTAGCGGGTACTTTCAACTCCGTTCGGGTGAGCAGTTCTTC
TRBJ2-3	TRBV7-8	17	-	many	CASSWNTGTTDADTQYF	TGTGCCAGCAGCTGGAATACAGGGACCACCGATGCAGATACGCAGTATTTT
TRBJ2-3	TRBV4-1	17	TRBD2	-	CASSPNGGGQGTDTQYF	TGCGCCAGCAGCCCCAACGGGGGGGGGCAAGGCACAGATACGCAGTATTTT
TRBJ1-2	TRBV2	14	-	-	CASSDRADNYGYTF	TGTGCCAGCAGTGACAGGGCGGATAACTATGGCTACACCTTC
TRBJ1-1	TRBV4-2	14	-	-	CASSQERGQPEAFF	TGTGCCAGCAGCCAAGAGAGAGGGCAGCCTGAAGCTTTCTTT
TRBJ2-1	TRBV12-3/TRBV12-4	15	TRBD2	many	CASSLGLAGANEQFF	TGTGCCAGCAGTTTAGGCCTAGCGGGGGCCAATGAGCAGTTCTTC
TRBJ2-1	TRBV5-5	13	-	-	CASSLVGGTEQFF	TGTGCCAGCAGCTTGGTCGGTGGGACTGAGCAGTTCTTC
TRBJ2-3	TRBV10-1	16	TRBD1	-	CASSEVRGLGTDTQYF	TGCGCCAGCAGTGAGGTTAGGGGGCTGGGTACAGATACGCAGTATTTT
TRBJ1-2	TRBV19	15	-	-	CASERGRALPMGYTF	TGTGCCAGTGAACGTGGCAGGGCCCTGCCGATGGGCTACACCTTC
TRBJ2-3	TRBV27	15	-	-	CASSQIGVGADTQYF	TGTGCCAGCAGTCAGATAGGGGTCGGGGCAGATACGCAGTATTTT
TRBJ1-1	TRBV4-3	15	-	-	CASSQALQGQTEAFF	TGCGCCAGCAGCCAAGCTCTACAGGGACAAACTGAAGCTTTCTTT
TRBJ2-7	TRBV19	15	-	once	CASSAAGTFSYEQYF	TGTGCCAGTAGTGCCGCCGGGACGTTCTCCTACGAGCAGTACTTC
TRBJ2-7	TRBV5-6	13	-	-	CANSPAARYEQYF	TGTGCCAACAGCCCCGCGGCCCGGTACGAGCAGTACTTC
TRBJ2-1	TRBV7-9	15	-	few	CASSLAGSNYNEQFF	TGTGCCAGCAGCTTAGCGGGCAGTAATTACAATGAGCAGTTCTTC
TRBJ1-2	TRBV7-9	14	-	few	CATYPGTGNYGYTF	TGTGCCACCTATCCCGGGACGGGAAACTATGGCTACACCTTC
TRBJ2-1	TRBV7-9	15	-	few	CATLRRAPGENEQFF	TGTGCCACCCTCCGCAGGGCGCCGGGGGAGAATGAGCAGTTCTTC
TRBJ2-3	TRBV27	16	-	-	CASSFFRGPSTDTQYF	TGTGCCAGCAGTTTTTTTCGGGGACCCAGCACAGATACGCAGTATTTT
TRBJ2-6	TRBV7-6	17	-	-	CASSLHSGSNAANVLTF	TGTGCTAGCAGCTTACACTCCGGCAGTAATGCGGCCAACGTCCTGACTTTC
TRBJ2-1	TRBV7-3	17	-	-	CASSLRGRGVSYNEQFF	TGTGCCAGCAGCTTAAGAGGTCGGGGCGTCTCCTACAATGAGCAGTTCTTC
TRBJ2-3	TRBV6-1	16	TRBD1	-	CASRPSGTGRTDTQYF	TGTGCCAGCAGACCATCCGGGACAGGCCGCACAGATACGCAGTATTTT
TRBJ2-7	TRBV14	16	TRBD1	few	CASSQIMGTGSYEQYF	TGTGCCAGCAGCCAAATAATGGGGACAGGTTCCTACGAGCAGTACTTC
TRBJ2-6	TRBV9	19	TRBD1	-	CASSSRTGAIYSGANVLTF	TGTGCCAGCAGCTCCAGGACAGGGGCCATATACTCTGGGGCCAACGTCCTGACTTTC
TRBJ1-2	TRBV10-3	15	TRBD1	-	CAISESTGQIFGYTF	TGTGCCATCAGTGAGTCGACGGGACAGATATTTGGCTACACCTTC
TRBJ2-7	TRBV6-5	14	-	many	CASSYSGGPDEQYF	TGTGCCAGCAGTTACTCGGGAGGACCAGACGAGCAGTACTTC
TRBJ2-2	TRBV7-8	15	-	medium-sized	CASSLQGVGTGELFF	TGTGCCAGCAGCTTACAGGGCGTAGGCACCGGGGAGCTGTTTTTT
TRBJ2-3	TRBV27	14	-	many	CASSLRRSTDTQYF	TGTGCCAGCAGTTTACGGCGGAGCACAGATACGCAGTATTTT
TRBJ2-4	TRBV27	15	-	few	CASSVRLPLQHIQYF	TGTGCCAGCAGTGTCCGCTTGCCCCTCCAGCACATTCAGTACTTC
TRBJ2-3	TRBV6-5	11	-	-	CASGAVDTQYF	TGTGCCAGCGGCGCCGTGGATACGCAGTATTTT
TRBJ2-2	TRBV7-3	16	-	-	CASSDQGHLNTGELFF	TGTGCCAGCAGCGATCAAGGACACCTGAACACCGGGGAGCTGTTTTTT
TRBJ2-6	TRBV7-8	15	-	many	CASSSGGVGANVLTF	TGTGCCAGCAGCTCCGGGGGTGTCGGGGCCAACGTCCTGACTTTC
TRBJ1-6	TRBV7-8	11	-	many	CASSANSPLHF	TGTGCCAGCAGCGCCAATTCACCCCTCCACTTT
TRBJ1-1	TRBV6-5	14	-	-	CASSYTDANTEAFF	TGTGCCAGCAGTTACACGGACGCCAACACTGAAGCTTTCTTT
TRBJ2-3	TRBV12-3/TRBV12-4	15	TRBD2	-	CASSPSAGGLDTQYF	TGTGCCAGCAGTCCATCAGCGGGGGGCCTCGATACGCAGTATTTT
TRBJ1-2	TRBV25-1	14	TRBD1	-	CASSQQQGARGYTF	TGTGCCAGCAGTCAACAACAGGGGGCTCGTGGCTACACCTTC
TRBJ1-3	TRBV7-9	16	-	-	CASSSLGQFAGNTIYF	TGTGCCAGCAGCTCTCTAGGACAGTTTGCTGGAAACACCATATATTTT
TRBJ2-2	TRBV5-5	17	TRBD2	-	CASLLDGGTAFTGELFF	TGTGCCAGCCTCTTGGACGGGGGGACTGCGTTCACCGGGGAGCTGTTTTTT
TRBJ2-2	TRBV7-6	11	-	many	CASGNSGELFF	TGTGCCAGCGGTAATTCCGGGGAGCTGTTTTTT
TRBJ2-1	TRBV6-5	16	TRBD1	few	CASSYGTGTVYNEQFF	TGTGCCAGCAGTTACGGAACCGGGACAGTCTACAATGAGCAGTTCTTC
TRBJ1-1	TRBV7-9	12	-	-	CASSSSGIEAFF	TGTGCCAGCAGCTCCTCAGGGATTGAAGCTTTCTTT
TRBJ2-3	TRBV5-1	17	TRBD2	few	CASSLRTSGGPFISQYF	TGCGCCAGCAGCCTTCGGACTAGCGGGGGGCCCTTCATATCGCAGTATTTT
TRBJ2-7	TRBV5-5	15	-	-	CVSSLLGLETYEQYF	TGTGTCAGCAGCTTGTTGGGACTGGAGACCTACGAGCAGTACTTC
TRBJ2-3	TRBV12-3/TRBV12-4	15	-	few	CASSRGGGAADTQYF	TGTGCCAGCAGCCGAGGGGGGGGGGCGGCAGATACGCAGTATTTT
TRBJ1-1	TRBV27	15	-	-	CASSLFGGWNTEAFF	TGTGCCAGCAGTTTATTTGGGGGCTGGAACACTGAAGCTTTCTTT
TRBJ2-1	TRBV5-1	16	TRBD2	-	CASSLRASGGQNEQFF	TGCGCCAGCAGCTTGCGTGCGAGCGGGGGGCAGAATGAGCAGTTCTTC
TRBJ2-1	TRBV27	13	-	few	CATRSESYNEQFF	TGTGCGACCCGGTCAGAATCCTACAATGAGCAGTTCTTC
TRBJ2-7	TRBV7-9	14	TRBD1	-	CASSFQGARWEQYF	TGTGCCAGCAGCTTTCAGGGGGCCAGGTGGGAGCAGTACTTC
TRBJ2-2	TRBV29-1	14	-	few	CSVEQGMYTGELFF	TGCAGCGTTGAACAGGGCATGTACACCGGGGAGCTGTTTTTT
TRBJ2-1	TRBV27	14	-	-	CTSSFGRGSNEQFF	TGTACCAGCAGTTTTGGCAGGGGAAGCAATGAGCAGTTCTTC
TRBJ2-3	TRBV10-2	16	-	few	CASSESMAGVTDTQYF	TGCGCCAGCAGTGAGTCGATGGCAGGAGTCACAGATACGCAGTATTTT
TRBJ1-4	TRBV7-6	12	TRBD1	once	CAIRTGNEKLFF	TGTGCCATACGGACAGGGAATGAAAAACTGTTTTTT
TRBJ2-7	TRBV7-6	14	TRBD1	-	CVSSYRDRGGEQYF	TGTGTCAGCAGCTACCGGGACAGGGGAGGCGAGCAGTACTTC
TRBJ1-1	TRBV19	14	-	few	CASSTPQEGTEAFF	TGTGCCAGTAGTACGCCACAGGAAGGCACTGAAGCTTTCTTT
TRBJ2-5	TRBV12-3/TRBV12-4	12	-	-	CASATGSETQYF	TGTGCCAGCGCGACTGGGTCAGAGACCCAGTACTTC
TRBJ1-2	TRBV13	14	-	-	CASSLKIPNYGYTF	TGTGCCAGCAGCCTTAAGATACCTAACTATGGCTACACCTTC
TRBJ1-1	TRBV7-2	14	-	many	CASRHPQGNTEAFF	TGTGCCAGCAGACATCCACAGGGGAACACTGAAGCTTTCTTT
TRBJ1-5	TRBV12-3/TRBV12-4	14	-	-	CASSLGAGGQPQHF	TGTGCCAGCAGTTTGGGTGCGGGGGGTCAGCCCCAGCATTTT
TRBJ1-2	TRBV29-1	13	-	-	CSVDRRASPGYTF	TGCAGCGTTGATCGCAGGGCATCTCCAGGCTACACCTTC